Shown below are 5 T cell receptor beta chains from a single sample sequenced in a study of shared T cell receptors in the human thymus (dated by TCRdb to the early 2020s). The library was built by means of the immunoSEQ multiplex PCR assay. Sourced from immuneACCESS, this table was stored by TCRdb with only in-frame sequences that have V and J called. A share of the clones is absent; for the studies checked, an unresolved V gene accounts for under half, and the remainder has no known explanation. Present in this sample are some 720,000 clones, approximately 88% of which were seen just once. The ten largest make up 0.0095% to 0.012% of the sample. These data were also reused for a study on human thymus T cells.

Sequencing was performed on thymocytes. All receptors derive from a boy younger than two with a congenital heart defect. Donor details come from another sample of the same person, matched by shared clones.

The sample holds one count of this clone. The chain links TRBV6-6 to TRBJ1-5, with 8 bases aligning to TRBD1. CDR3 size: 15 residues. The V gene end was trimmed by 7 bases and the J gene end by 2 bases; junction bases not matched to a gene: 7. Germline CDR1 and CDR2: MNHNY and SVGAGI (reference sequence). This CDR3 reads CASNPQGGGNQPQHF. The CDR3 region has the DNA TGTGCCAGCAATCCACAGGGGGGAGGCAATCAGCCCCAGCATTTT.

The chain has TRBV28 and TRBJ1-5; maybe TRBD1 (6 bases). CDR1 is MDHEN and CDR2 is SYDVKM in the germline V gene. The ends were cut back, 4 bases at V and 7 bases at J, with 20 bases in the middle. The CDR3 consists of 16 residues. The CDR3 protein is CASSSPGGGQWQPQHF. The CDR3 region has the DNA TGTGCCAGCAGTTCCCCCGGGGGGGGGCAGTGGCAGCCCCAGCATTTT.

The chain combines TRBV4-1 with TRBJ2-1; 13 bases align to TRBD2. The CDR3 contains 15 residues. The germline V gene has CDR1 MGHRA and CDR2 YSYEKL. V dropped 4 bases and J dropped 7; count of bases not matched to a gene: 4. The DNA for the CDR3 is TGCGCCAGCAGCCCAGGACTAGCGGGGGAAAATGAGCAGTTCTTC. Protein product: CASSPGLAGENEQFF.

The chain joins TRBV11-2 to TRBJ2-5; D unclear. Trimming pared 3 bases from V and 6 bases from J, leaving 8 bases between. CDR3 length: 12 amino acids. CDR1 is SGHAT, CDR2 FQNNGV, per germline. The CDR3 coding sequence is TGTGCCAGCAGCTTCCGAGCGAAGACCCAGTACTTC. As protein: CASSFRAKTQYF.

CDR3 nucleotide sequence: TGTGCCAGCAGCCCCGAAAGCGGGAGCACAGATACGCAGTATTTT. Translated, it gives CASSPESGSTDTQYF. The chain joins TRBV11-3 to TRBJ2-3; weak D call: TRBD2 (6 bases). Germline loops: CDR1 SGHNT, CDR2 YENEEA. The V and J ends lost 5 bases and 0 bases respectively, with 12 bases between them. The CDR3 covers 15 residues.